The clone carrying this T cell receptor (beta chain) has more than one count but fewer than ten. At one boundary the junction diverges from the germline segment, which might be a read error. The source of the sample is a study of metastatic and nonmetastatic thyroid tumors. No patient had received any treatment before thyroid surgery. TCRdb re-called the PCR reads through MiXCR. The sample has tens of thousands of clones, 15% to 20% seen once; the top ten hold under 3.5%. The sample taken for sequencing was blood. The TCR was taken from a female donor with papillary thyroid cancer or a benign thyroid nodule (not recorded which). Some clones in this sample may be carry-over from other donors' samples.

The CDR3 DNA reads TGTGCCAGCAGTCCACAGGGATTGTCAGCCTACGAGCATTACTTC. Protein sequence: CASSPQGLSAYEHYF. The chain joins TRBV12-3 or TRBV12-4 to TRBJ2-7, with D possibly TRBD1 on 6 matching bases. CDR3 length equals 15 residues.